These T cell receptor beta chains were read from a single sample in a study of cytomegalovirus exposure and HLA in healthy donors. Measured with immunoSEQ multiplex PCR; TCRdb has only the in-frame clones, and not every one. The data show 150,000 to 200,000 clones, about 85% seen once. Sample: PBMCs. The receptor source for this set is a young man in good health and CMV-seropositive. Both conserved end residues are part of each CDR3. The D gene is left open where the match is weak. Size is stated for part of the rows, as once, few or many counts, or as a class when the clone is expanded.

clone size | J gene | D gene | V gene | CDR3 DNA | CDR3 protein
. | TRBJ2-2 | TRBD1 | TRBV5-1 | TGCGCCAGCAGCCGGACAGGGGGTCCCACCGGGGAGCTGTTTTTT | CASSRTGGPTGELFF
. | TRBJ2-3 | . | TRBV2 | TGTGCCAGCACTGATAGGGGGGGCGCAGATACGCAGTATTTT | CASTDRGGADTQYF
. | TRBJ1-2 | . | TRBV27 | TGTGCCAGCAGAGTTTATCTGGGGGGATCTGGGTATGGCTACACCTTC | CASRVYLGGSGYGYTF
. | TRBJ2-2 | TRBD1 | TRBV28 | TGTGCCACCTCCCGGGACAGATACACCGGGGAGCTGTTTTTT | CATSRDRYTGELFF
once | TRBJ1-5 | . | TRBV4-2 | TGTGCCAGCAGCCAAGACCCTGGGGCAAGCCAGCCCCAGCATTTT | CASSQDPGASQPQHF
. | TRBJ2-1 | . | TRBV7-2 | TGTGCCAGCAGCTTCTGGGCGGGCAATGAGCAGTTCTTC | CASSFWAGNEQFF
. | TRBJ1-4 | . | TRBV28 | TGTGCCAGCAGTTTGACGGGGGTTGATGAAAAACTGTTTTTT | CASSLTGVDEKLFF
. | TRBJ2-7 | TRBD2 | TRBV5-6 | TGTGCCAGCAGCTCCGGGACTATCGTTTACGAGCAGTACTTC | CASSSGTIVYEQYF
. | TRBJ1-4 | . | TRBV7-3 | TGTGCCAGCGTCCAGGATGATGAAAAACTGTTTTTT | CASVQDDEKLFF
. | TRBJ1-1 | . | TRBV4-1 | TGCGCCAGCAGCCAAGGACAGACGAACACTGAAGCTTTCTTT | CASSQGQTNTEAFF
once | TRBJ2-1 | TRBD2 | TRBV2 | TGTGCCAGCAGGCCGACTAGCGGGAGTTCGGATGAGCAGTTCTTC | CASRPTSGSSDEQFF
once | TRBJ2-7 | . | TRBV6-5 | TGTGCCAGCACTGGCAGGGGAGAGGTTGAGCAGTACTTC | CASTGRGEVEQYF
. | TRBJ2-1 | TRBD1 | TRBV5-4 | TGTGCCAGCAGCTGGGACAGAAGTTTGATCTATGAGCAGTTCTTC | CASSWDRSLIYEQFF
. | TRBJ2-3 | TRBD1 | TRBV28 | TGTGCCAGCACGTTCCGGTACAGGGGCTCAGATACGCAGTATTTT | CASTFRYRGSDTQYF
. | TRBJ1-2 | . | TRBV6-1 | TGTGCCAGCAGTGAACTCTATGGCTACACCTTC | CASSELYGYTF
. | TRBJ2-2 | TRBD1 | TRBV7-2 | TGTGCCAGCAGCCCCCGACAGGGGGACGTCGCCGGGGAGCTGTTTTTT | CASSPRQGDVAGELFF
. | TRBJ2-7 | TRBD2 | TRBV7-9 | TGTGCCACCTCGGGGGGTGAAGGGTACGAGCAGTACTTC | CATSGGEGYEQYF
. | TRBJ2-3 | . | TRBV5-6 | TGTGCCAGCAGCCCGACACCTAGCACAGATACGCAGTATTTT | CASSPTPSTDTQYF
few | TRBJ2-1 | . | TRBV28 | TGTGCCATTTTAGGGGATGAGCAGTTCTTC | CAILGDEQFF
once | TRBJ2-7 | TRBD1 | TRBV6-6 | TGTGCCAGCAGTCCTGGTTGGCAGGGGGCCTACGAGCAGTACTTC | CASSPGWQGAYEQYF
. | TRBJ2-5 | . | TRBV30 | TGTGCCTGGGCACACAAGGACAGCCCAGAGACCCAGTACTTC | CAWAHKDSPETQYF
once | TRBJ2-7 | TRBD1 | TRBV14 | TGTGCCAGCAGCCGATCTCTGTCCGGGACAGGGGATTACGAGCAGTACTTC | CASSRSLSGTGDYEQYF
. | TRBJ2-7 | TRBD2 | TRBV5-4 | TGTGCCAGCAGCTTAGGGACTAGCGGAGACTACGAGCAGTACTTC | CASSLGTSGDYEQYF
. | TRBJ2-2 | TRBD2 | TRBV5-1 | TGCGCCAGCACTAGCGGGAGTTACACCGGGGAGCTGTTTTTT | CASTSGSYTGELFF
. | TRBJ1-1 | . | TRBV5-1 | TGCGCCAGCAGCTCGGACAGCATGAACACTGAAGCTTTCTTT | CASSSDSMNTEAFF
few | TRBJ1-6 | . | TRBV7-9 | TGTGCCAGCAGCCTAGGCCTGGGAGGTAATTCACCCCTCCACTTT | CASSLGLGGNSPLHF
. | TRBJ1-2 | . | TRBV23-1 | TGCGCCAGCAGTCAATACGAGGTGAACCCTTCTAACTATGGCTACACCTTC | CASSQYEVNPSNYGYTF
. | TRBJ2-7 | . | TRBV4-2 | TGTGCCAGCAGCCAAGAGTGGGCTGGCCTTTACGAGCAGTACTTC | CASSQEWAGLYEQYF
. | TRBJ2-2 | TRBD2 | TRBV9 | TGTGCCAGCAGCGTAGACGGGAGGACCGGGGAGCTGTTTTTT | CASSVDGRTGELFF
. | TRBJ2-7 | . | TRBV27 | TGTGCCAGCAGTTTATCGTCGGGCGGAGGCTACGAGCAGTACTTC | CASSLSSGGGYEQYF
. | TRBJ2-5 | . | TRBV30 | TGTGCCTGGAGTGTATGGGGCGGCCAAGAGACCCAGTACTTC | CAWSVWGGQETQYF
. | TRBJ2-2 | . | TRBV6-1 | TGTGCCAGCAGTGAAGCGGTGACAGGGAACACCGGGGAGCTGTTTTTT | CASSEAVTGNTGELFF
. | TRBJ2-7 | TRBD1 | TRBV5-1 | TGCGCCAGCAGCTCTACCGGGACAGGGTCTTACGAGCAGTACTTC | CASSSTGTGSYEQYF
. | TRBJ2-3 | TRBD2 | TRBV27 | TGTGCCAGCAGTTTCGACGGGCTAGCGGGAGGGCCCTCCGGCACAGATACGCAGTATTTT | CASSFDGLAGGPSGTDTQYF
few | TRBJ1-5 | TRBD1 | TRBV28 | TGTGCCAGCACCGGAGGGGGCTCAAGGCATCAGCCCCAGCATTTT | CASTGGGSRHQPQHF
. | TRBJ2-1 | . | TRBV21-1 | TGTGCCAGCAGCAAGCGCGGGAGGGAATCCTACAATGAGCAGTTCTTC | CASSKRGRESYNEQFF
. | TRBJ2-7 | TRBD1 | TRBV9 | TGTGCCAGCAGCGTAAGTGGGGACAGGGACTACGAGCAGTACTTC | CASSVSGDRDYEQYF
. | TRBJ2-1 | TRBD2 | TRBV7-8 | TGTGCCAGCAGGACTAGCGGGAGTTCCTACAATGAGCAGTTCTTC | CASRTSGSSYNEQFF
. | TRBJ2-7 | . | TRBV30 | TGTGCCTGGGCCGGACTCGACGACGAGCAGTACTTC | CAWAGLDDEQYF
. | TRBJ2-4 | TRBD2 | TRBV7-9 | TGTGCCAGCAGCCTCCAGGTAGCGGGGGCAAACATTCAGTACTTC | CASSLQVAGANIQYF
. | TRBJ2-5 | TRBD1 | TRBV18 | TGTGCCAGCTCACCAGGGACAGAAGAGACCCAGTACTTC | CASSPGTEETQYF
. | TRBJ2-7 | TRBD1 | TRBV27 | TGTGCCAGCAGTCCTAACGGGGACAGGGTTGGATACGAGCAGTACTTC | CASSPNGDRVGYEQYF
. | TRBJ2-7 | . | TRBV28 | TGTGCCAGCAGTTCCAGGGGTGTCTCCTACGAGCAGTACTTC | CASSSRGVSYEQYF
. | TRBJ1-5 | TRBD1 | TRBV6-1 | TGTGCCAGCAGTGAACAGGGGGTCCAGCCCCAGCATTTT | CASSEQGVQPQHF
. | TRBJ2-7 | . | TRBV30 | TGTGCCTGGAGCGAGGGATATGGGTACGAGCAGTACTTC | CAWSEGYGYEQYF
. | TRBJ2-1 | . | TRBV5-1 | TGCGCCAGCAGCTTGGTAGGGGATTCGACGCGCAATGAGCAGTTCTTC | CASSLVGDSTRNEQFF
. | TRBJ2-3 | . | TRBV28 | TGTGCCAGCAGTTTCAGGGGATACAGAGATACGCAGTATTTT | CASSFRGYRDTQYF
. | TRBJ1-5 | . | TRBV7-2 | TGTGCCAGCAGCCCGGGTCTAGCAACTCAGCCCCAGCATTTT | CASSPGLATQPQHF
. | TRBJ1-3 | . | TRBV28 | TGTGCCAGCAGTTTATTGATGAGCTCTGGAAACACCATATATTTT | CASSLLMSSGNTIYF
. | TRBJ1-5 | . | TRBV28 | TGTGCCAGCAGTGAAGAGTATCAGCCCCAGCATTTT | CASSEEYQPQHF
. | TRBJ2-1 | . | TRBV12-5 | TGTGCTAGTGGTTTGCTGGCAGGGCACGGGAATGAGCAGTTCTTC | CASGLLAGHGNEQFF
. | TRBJ2-3 | TRBD2 | TRBV15 | TGTGCCACCAGCAGCCTTTCTCCTAGCGGGCTTAGCACAGATACGCAGTATTTT | CATSSLSPSGLSTDTQYF
once | TRBJ2-2 | TRBD1 | TRBV4-1 | TGCGCCAGCAGCCATCCCGGGACAGGGGTCGGGGAGCTGTTTTTT | CASSHPGTGVGELFF
. | TRBJ2-2 | TRBD1 | TRBV5-1 | TGCGCCAGCAGAAACCCGGGACAGGGGAGCACCGGGGAGCTGTTTTTT | CASRNPGQGSTGELFF
. | TRBJ1-2 | TRBD1 | TRBV19 | TGTGCCAGTAGTATGACAGGGGACTACTATGGCTACACCTTC | CASSMTGDYYGYTF
once | TRBJ2-1 | . | TRBV7-8 | TGTGCCAGCAGCTCTACCCTAGGAAATGAGCAGTTCTTC | CASSSTLGNEQFF
. | TRBJ1-3 | . | TRBV2 | TGTGCCAGCAGTGAGAGAGGGTCTGGAAACACCATATATTTT | CASSERGSGNTIYF
. | TRBJ2-7 | . | TRBV30 | TGTGCCTGGAGGGTAGCCTACGAGCAGTACTTC | CAWRVAYEQYF
. | TRBJ1-1 | . | TRBV4-1 | TGCGCCAGCAGCCAAGATGCGGGAACTGACACTGAAGCTTTCTTT | CASSQDAGTDTEAFF
. | TRBJ2-2 | . | TRBV5-6 | TGTGCCAGCAGCTTTCAGGGCACGGGCACCGGGGAGCTGTTTTTT | CASSFQGTGTGELFF